These 29 T cell receptor beta chains were all obtained from the same sample, sequenced in a study of CD8 T cells in ankylosing spondylitis. Study outcomes and limitations: Seemingly distinctive of ankylosing spondylitis blood was a TCR beta motif formed by eight highly homologous variants.

Antigens for these TCRs are unknown. In TCRdb, the 5' RACE reads were re-called with MiXCR into one record per CDR3 protein. The sample yields a few hundred thousand distinct CDR3 sequences, over 9.5% seen once. Sequenced: blood, either unsorted or a sorted T cell fraction (not recorded which). The receptors were gathered from a male donor with ankylosing spondylitis.

The chain employs TRBV6-4 and TRBJ1-5; D unclear. Germline values: CDR1 MRHNA, CDR2 SNTAGT. The CDR3 consists of 13 residues. Trimming stripped 7 bases from V and 3 bases from J, with 10 bases between. The CDR3 sequence: CASIPQDNQPQHF. The CDR3 DNA sequence: TGTGCCAGCATCCCTCAGGACAATCAGCCCCAGCATTTT.

At least ten counts were recorded for this clonotype. The V gene is TRBV7-9, the J gene TRBJ2-1; TRBD2 matches at 8 bases. Germline trimming cut 2 bases from V and 10 bases from J; bases unmatched to any gene: 4. Germline lookup yields CDR1 SEHNR and CDR2 FQNEAQ (reference sequence). The CDR3 spans 13 residues. DNA of the CDR3: TGTGCCAGCAGCTTATTAGCGGGAATCGAGCAGTTCTTC. Translated: CASSLLAGIEQFF.

The chain employs TRBV4-2 and TRBJ2-1; 8 bases map to TRBD2. Germline trimming cut 4 bases from V and 10 bases from J; bases unmatched to any gene: 12. The CDR3 has 15 residues. Germline loops: CDR1 LGHNA, CDR2 YNFKEQ. Here the CDR3 reads CASSRSGGGPGEQFF. In DNA, the CDR3 is TGTGCCAGCAGCCGGAGCGGGGGAGGGCCAGGGGAGCAGTTCTTC.

This clonotype has a handful of counts. V usage is TRBV5-1 and J usage is TRBJ1-2; the D gene is possibly TRBD1 (5 bases). CDR1 and CDR2 (germline): SGHRS, YFSETQ. With 2 bases removed from V and 4 bases from J, the gap between germline ends came to 15 bases. This CDR3 comprises 15 residues. CDR3 nucleotides: TGCGCCAGCAGCTTCACGGGGTCGGGGGTCTATGGCTACACCTTC. Residues: CASSFTGSGVYGYTF.

This chain uses TRBV30 with TRBJ2-5; tentatively, D is TRBD1 (5 bases). Between the trimmed V and J ends, which lost 3 bases and 5 bases, there was a span of 10 bases. This CDR3 is built from 12 residues. Germline loops: CDR1 GTSNPN, CDR2 SVGIG (reference sequence). The CDR3 sequence: CAWRRGPETQYF. CDR3 DNA: TGTGCCTGGAGAAGGGGCCCGGAGACCCAGTACTTC.

This clonotype has ten or more counts. The CDR3 here is CAISESGWPELAKNIQYF. The CDR3, as DNA: TGTGCCATCAGTGAGTCAGGGTGGCCCGAGCTAGCCAAAAACATTCAGTACTTC. J is TRBJ2-4 and V is TRBV10-3; D is uncertain. Per germline, CDR1 ENHRY and CDR2 SYGVKD. CDR3 length equals 18 residues. The ends were cut back, 0 bases at V and 0 bases at J, with 15 bases in the middle.

This chain connects TRBV5-1 to TRBJ2-1, with 12 bases aligning to TRBD2. This CDR3 comprises 15 residues. Germline CDR1 SGHRS, CDR2 YFSETQ. Losses at the gene ends were 3 bases for V and 4 bases for J; bases not matched to a gene: 2. CDR3 protein: CASSSTSGGYNEQFF. The CDR3 DNA follows: TGCGCCAGCAGCTCGACTAGCGGGGGTTACAATGAGCAGTTCTTC.

V gene TRBV29-1 combines with J gene TRBJ1-1; D possibly corresponds to TRBD1 (5 bases). Germline V gene data show CDR1 as SQVTM and CDR2 as ANQGSEA. Trimming took 7 bases from V and 5 from J, leaving 17 bases between them. CDR3 length: 13 residues. The CDR3 spells CSAVLGAGTEAFF. The DNA of the CDR3 is TGCAGCGCCGTACTCGGGGCGGGGACTGAAGCTTTCTTT. The whole variable domain, filled in from reference TRBV29-1 and TRBJ1-1, reads SAVISQKPSRDICQRGTSLTIQCQVDSQVTMMFWYRQQPGQSLTLIATANQGSEATYESGFVIDKFPISRPNLTFSTLTVSNMSPEDSSIYLCSAVLGAGTEAFFGQGTRLTVV.

This clonotype was recorded at least ten times. V usage is TRBV3-1 and J usage is TRBJ2-3; tentatively, D is TRBD2 (6 bases). Per germline, CDR1 LGHDT and CDR2 YNNKEL (reference sequence). The CDR3 is 11 residues long. Trimming cost V 8 bases and J 6 bases, with 9 bases left between them. The CDR3 spells CASGSGDTQYF. CDR3 DNA sequence: TGTGCCAGCGGCAGCGGGGATACGCAGTATTTT.

This clonotype was counted only a few times. The V call is TRBV9, the J call TRBJ2-3, with 10 positions matching TRBD2. Trimming cost V 0 bases and J 5 bases; bases outside gene matches: 6. The CDR3 extends over 16 amino acids. Germline V lookup: CDR1 SGDLS, CDR2 YYNGEE. The CDR3 bases are TGTGCCAGCAGCGTAGTGAGCGGGAGGGCCGGAGATACGCAGTATTTT. Its translation is CASSVVSGRAGDTQYF.

This clonotype was picked up many times. The gene calls are TRBV28 and TRBJ1-3; tentative D call: TRBD1 (5 bases). This CDR3 region has 14 residues. The V and J ends lost 5 bases and 4 bases respectively, with 12 bases between them. Germline-derived CDR1 and CDR2 are MDHEN and SYDVKM. This chain's CDR3 is CASSIPGRGNTIYF. The CDR3 coding sequence is TGTGCCAGCAGTATTCCGGGACGGGGAAACACCATATATTTT.

In this sample, this clonotype turned up many times. The chain couples TRBV20-1 to TRBJ2-2, with 10 bases identical to TRBD1. With 7 bases clipped from V and 5 bases from J, the junction kept 4 bases outside the gene matches. This CDR3 is 13 amino acids long. Germline CDR1 is DFQATT and CDR2 is SNEGSKA (reference sequence). The chain's CDR3 is CSVPGQGTGELFF. The CDR3 nucleotides read TGCAGTGTCCCGGGACAGGGGACCGGGGAGCTGTTTTTT.

This clonotype was seen more than once but under ten times. The chain carries TRBV5-6 and TRBJ2-7; 7 bases align to TRBD1. This CDR3 spans 16 amino acids. Looked up from germline, CDR1 is SGHDT and CDR2 is YYEEEE. V was pared by 4 bases and J by 2 bases, with 12 bases of the junction left unmatched. This chain's CDR3 is CASSAKRNRGTYEQYF. CDR3 nucleotides: TGTGCCAGCAGCGCAAAACGAAACAGGGGAACCTACGAGCAGTACTTC. Using reference TRBV5-6 and TRBJ2-7 for the parts outside the CDR3, the full variable domain is DAGVTQSPTHLIKTRGQQVTLRCSPKSGHDTVSWYQQALGQGPQFIFQYYEEEERQRGNFPDRFSGHQFPNYSSELNVNALLLGDSALYLCASSAKRNRGTYEQYFGPGTRLTVT.

The chain joins TRBV7-2 to TRBJ2-1; D not certain. The CDR3 consists of 13 residues. Trimming removed 5 bases from V and 7 bases from J, with 12 bases in between. Germline loops: CDR1 SGHTA, CDR2 FQGNSA. CDR3: CASSPPLRNEQFF. The CDR3 DNA is TGTGCCAGCAGCCCTCCCCTGAGAAATGAGCAGTTCTTC.

The V gene is TRBV4-1, the J gene TRBJ2-1, with TRBD2 identical over 11 bases. CDR1 MGHRA and CDR2 YSYEKL come from the germline V gene. V was clipped by 5 bases and J by 6 bases; unmatched bases: 6. The CDR3 sequence is 15 residues long. The CDR3 reads CASSSPGLAANEQFF. The CDR3 coding sequence is TGCGCCAGCAGCTCTCCGGGACTAGCGGCCAATGAGCAGTTCTTC.

This clonotype has ten or more counts. The V gene is TRBV5-1, the J gene TRBJ2-1, with TRBD2 matching over 13 bases. Per the germline V gene, CDR1 is SGHRS and CDR2 is YFSETQ. J gave up 1 base and V 4 bases, and 8 bases lay outside the gene matches. The CDR3 is 18 residues long. The DNA of the CDR3 is TGCGCCAGCAGCACTACTAGCGGGGGGGTTAAGTCCTACAATGAGCAGTTCTTC. Protein sequence: CASSTTSGGVKSYNEQFF.

The J gene is TRBJ1-5, the V gene TRBV11-3, with D unclear. The CDR3 covers 13 residues. Germline values: CDR1 SGHNT, CDR2 YENEEA. V dropped 3 bases and J dropped 9 bases, with 12 bases sitting between them. The CDR3: CASSFATGGPQHF. As DNA, the CDR3 is TGTGCCAGCAGCTTCGCTACCGGAGGGCCCCAGCATTTT.

The chain links TRBV5-1 to TRBJ1-1; D gene uncertain. The CDR3 contains 15 residues. The V gene lost 2 bases and the J gene lost 0 bases, with 11 bases spanning the gap. The germline gives CDR1 SGHRS, CDR2 YFSETQ. CDR3 sequence (DNA): TGCGCCAGCAGCTTCTCGGGGTTTGTGAACACTGAAGCTTTCTTT. The encoded protein is CASSFSGFVNTEAFF.

This clonotype has only a few counts. V usage is TRBV29-1 and J usage is TRBJ2-7; 7 nucleotides match TRBD1. CDR1 is SQVTM, CDR2 ANQGSEA, per germline. After removal of 1 base from V and 1 base from J, the junction contained 1 base not matched to a gene. CDR3 size: 13 residues. The chain's CDR3 is CSVEARGSYEQYF. The CDR3 DNA reads TGCAGCGTTGAAGCCAGGGGGTCCTACGAGCAGTACTTC.

The chain couples TRBV5-1 to TRBJ1-1, with 8 positions matching TRBD1. Germline CDR1 is SGHRS and CDR2 is YFSETQ. V dropped 3 bases and J dropped 1; count of bases not matched to a gene: 8. The CDR3 runs 16 residues. CDR3 coding DNA: TGCGCCAGCAGCTCCCTGACAGGGGAGGGGAACACTGAAGCTTTCTTT. Protein product: CASSSLTGEGNTEAFF.

J is TRBJ1-1 and V is TRBV12-3 or TRBV12-4; the D is unclear. The CDR3 has 13 amino acids. Trimming removed 6 bases from V and 3 bases from J, with 11 bases in between. CDR3 sequence: CASRNTKYTEAFF. The CDR3 DNA reads TGTGCCAGCAGAAATACCAAGTACACTGAAGCTTTCTTT.

In its sample, this clonotype was seen many times. The gene calls are TRBV11-2 and TRBJ2-1; tentatively, D is TRBD1 (5 bases). The V end was cut by 6 bases, the J end by 8 bases, with 11 bases between. This CDR3 is built from 12 residues. Germline V gene data show CDR1 as SGHAT and CDR2 as FQNNGV. Written as DNA, the CDR3 is TGTGCCAGCAGTCTCGGACAATATGAGCAGTTCTTC. This translates into CASSLGQYEQFF.

V usage is TRBV4-1 and J usage is TRBJ2-3; D possibly uses TRBD1 or TRBD2 (6 bases each). Germline loops: CDR1 MGHRA, CDR2 YSYEKL. This CDR3 region has 16 residues. Trimming stripped 0 bases from V and 0 bases from J, with 10 bases between. In DNA, the CDR3 is TGCGCCAGCAGCCAAGATCAGGGGACTAGCACAGATACGCAGTATTTT. Translation: CASSQDQGTSTDTQYF.

The chain recombines TRBV5-1 with TRBJ2-2; a possible D gene is TRBD1 (5 bases). V was trimmed by 0 bases and J by 7 bases, leaving 13 bases between them. The CDR3 is made up of 15 amino acids. Germline values: CDR1 SGHRS, CDR2 YFSETQ. Here the CDR3 reads CASSLGQGLGGELFF. Here the CDR3 DNA reads TGCGCCAGCAGCTTGGGGCAGGGTCTCGGCGGGGAGCTGTTTTTT.

CDR3 protein: CAIGAGGSPLHF. The CDR3 region has the DNA TGTGCCATCGGCGCCGGGGGGTCACCCCTCCACTTT. This sequence joins TRBV10-3 and TRBJ1-6; D is possibly TRBD1 (5 bases). CDR1 ENHRY and CDR2 SYGVKD come from the germline V gene. CDR3 length: 12 residues. Trimming shortened V by 8 bases and J by 10 bases, and 12 bases separated the two germline ends.

The rearrangement uses TRBV5-8 and TRBJ2-2; D call uncertain. V shed 6 bases and J shed 7 bases, with 10 bases lying between them. The CDR3 covers 12 residues. Per the germline V gene, CDR1 is SGHTS and CDR2 is YDEGEE. The CDR3 nucleotides read TGTGCCAGCACCCAGCAGGACGGGGAGCTGTTTTTT. Translating gives CASTQQDGELFF.

This clonotype was seen only a few times. The CDR3 DNA is TGTGCCACTTCCTCGGGAGTTAATAATTCACCCCTCCACTTT. Translating it yields CATSSGVNNSPLHF. This chain joins TRBV27 and TRBJ1-6; no definite D call. The V gene lost 10 bases and the J gene lost 5 bases, with 15 bases spanning the gap. The CDR3 contains 14 residues. CDR1 is MNHEY and CDR2 is SMNVEV in the germline V gene (reference sequence).

This chain links TRBV6-1 with TRBJ2-4, with D tentatively TRBD1 (5 bases). Trimming took 3 bases from V and 4 from J, leaving 7 bases between them. The germline gives CDR1 MNHNS, CDR2 SASEGT. CDR3 length equals 13 residues. CDR3 amino acids: CASSETEKNIQYF. In DNA, the CDR3 is TGTGCCAGCAGTGAGACAGAAAAAAACATTCAGTACTTC.

A few counts support this clonotype. The genes are TRBV20-1 and TRBJ1-2; D not certain. Germline V gene lookup returns CDR1 DFQATT and CDR2 SNEGSKA (reference sequence). The V and J ends lost 2 bases and 5 bases respectively, with 15 bases between them. This CDR3 has 14 amino acids. The CDR3 region has the DNA TGCAGTGCTAGATTGATTAATCTAGGGTATGGCTACACCTTC. This gives the protein CSARLINLGYGYTF.